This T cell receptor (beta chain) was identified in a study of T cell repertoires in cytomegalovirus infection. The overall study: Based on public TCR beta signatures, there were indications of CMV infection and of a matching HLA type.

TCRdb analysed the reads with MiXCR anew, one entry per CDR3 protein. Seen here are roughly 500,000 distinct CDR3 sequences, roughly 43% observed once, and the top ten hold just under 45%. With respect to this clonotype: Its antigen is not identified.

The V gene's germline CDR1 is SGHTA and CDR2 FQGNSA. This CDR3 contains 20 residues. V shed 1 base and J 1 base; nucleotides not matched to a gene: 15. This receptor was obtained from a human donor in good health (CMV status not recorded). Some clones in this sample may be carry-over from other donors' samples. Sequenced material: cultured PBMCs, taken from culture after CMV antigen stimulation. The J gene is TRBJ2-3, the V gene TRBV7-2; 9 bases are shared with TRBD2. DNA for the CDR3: TGTGCCAGCAGCTTAGACCTCGATAGCGGGGGCCATACCGGCACAGATACGCAGTATTTT. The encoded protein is CASSLDLDSGGHTGTDTQYF.